This T cell receptor (beta chain) was captured in a study of blood T cell repertoires in COVID-19. This table comes from immunoSEQ multiplex PCR, and its TCRdb copy is limited to in-frame clones, with some not included. The data show over 45,000 clones, roughly 80% seen once. In its sample, this clone was seen once. The CDR3 is 16 residues long. The germline CDR1 and CDR2 sequences are MGHRA and YSYEKL. The V and J ends lost 5 bases and 5 bases respectively, with 21 bases between them. Sequences were obtained from peripheral blood. The chain combines TRBV4-1 with TRBJ2-5, with D unresolved. This receptor was taken from a human donor in a cohort sampled during active or convalescent COVID-19. The CDR3 coding sequence is TGCGCCAGCAGCGAAGGTTCCCAACACGGCGGCGAGACCCAGTACTTC. Translation: CASSEGSQHGGETQYF.